This T cell receptor beta chain is from a study of vaccination effects on CD4 cells after COVID-19. Antigen-specific CD4+ T cells were expanded with viral peptide pools in the ViraFEST assay before sequencing. On roughly day 10 of culture, CD4+ T cells were separated out. As their vaccination, participants received two doses of either BNT162b2 or mRNA-1273. With regard to this clone: The antigen remains unidentified.

The CDR3 contains 12 residues. Germline values: CDR1 MDHEN, CDR2 SYDVKM. V was shortened by 4 bases and J by 7 bases, with 10 bases between the two germline ends. Sequenced by immunoSEQ multiplex PCR; TCRdb stores in-frame clones only, minus some. The table shows tens of thousands of clones, with approximately 73% occurring only once. The sequences come from CD4+ T cells from PBMCs cultured with HCoV-229E spike peptides, collected after COVID-19 vaccination. The chain couples TRBV28 to TRBJ1-2; D may be TRBD1 (6 bases). This sequence originates from a human donor who received a COVID-19 vaccine. The CDR3 protein is CASSWGQSGYTF. Here the CDR3 DNA reads TGTGCCAGCAGTTGGGGACAAAGTGGCTACACCTTC.